This TCR beta chain stems from a study of T-cell reconstitution after alpha-beta-depleted transplantation in children. The CDR3 extends over 14 amino acids. CDR1 is LGHNA, CDR2 YSLEER, per germline. The ends were cut back, 0 bases at V and 3 bases at J, with 7 bases in the middle. Unique molecular identifiers tagged the TCRbeta library. Via MiXCR, TCRdb re-called the PCR reads, giving one row per CDR3 protein. The sample yields 200,000 to 250,000 distinct CDR3 sequences, approximately 12% seen once. This clonotype was seen ten or more times. This chain links TRBV4-3 with TRBJ2-3; weak D call: TRBD2 (5 bases). This TCR came from a human donor who donated a stem cell graft to a child with acute lymphoblastic leukemia. This material consisted of PBMCs from the stem cell graft donor, taken from the stem cell graft. The CDR3 loop reads CASSQETGTDTQYF. The CDR3 DNA sequence: TGCGCCAGCAGCCAAGAAACGGGGACAGATACGCAGTATTTT.